These 11 T cell receptor beta chains originate from one sample sequenced in a study of blood T cell repertoires in COVID-19. TCRdb's copy holds only in-frame clones and misses some; the assay was immunoSEQ multiplex PCR. In the table there are approximately 200,000 clones, approximately 84% of which are singletons. Material: PBMCs or T cells enriched from blood (not recorded which). Receptors originate from a woman younger than 45 who had recovered from COVID-19.

Comment on this clone: One junction end does not reproduce the germline sequence, and a read error may be involved. The chain links TRBV19 to TRBJ1-1, with a weak D call TRBD1 (6 bases). This CDR3 comprises 15 residues. Germline assignment: CDR1 LNHDA and CDR2 SQIVND (reference sequence). The CDR3 DNA reads as TGTGCCAGTAGTGTAGACAGGTCAGCGAACACTGAAGCTTTCTTT. The encoded protein is CASSVDRSANTEAFF.

For the CDR3, the DNA is TGTGCCAGCAGGGGGCCCGACCCGATGAACACTGAAGCTTTCTTT. This codes for CASRGPDPMNTEAFF. The rearrangement uses TRBV27 and TRBJ1-1; D is perhaps TRBD1 (5 bases). Germline CDR1 MNHEY, CDR2 SMNVEV (reference sequence). The V end was cut by 6 bases, the J end by 0 bases, with 14 bases between. The CDR3 contains 15 residues.

The rearrangement uses TRBV28 and TRBJ2-5; no reliable D call. There are 14 residues in the CDR3. With 6 bases removed from V and 5 bases from J, the gap between germline ends came to 16 bases. CDR1 is MDHEN, CDR2 SYDVKM, per germline. The CDR3 protein is CASSKMGFGETQYF. The DNA for the CDR3 is TGTGCCAGCAGCAAAATGGGTTTCGGGGAGACCCAGTACTTC.

The chain employs TRBV19 and TRBJ1-4, with D hard to call. Germline V gene data show CDR1 as LNHDA and CDR2 as SQIVND (reference sequence). Trimming took off 7 bases at V and 7 bases at J, with 19 bases between the two ends. The CDR3 spans 15 residues. CDR3 DNA sequence: TGTGCCAGTACTCCCTGGGAGGGTGGCCGTGAAAAACTGTTTTTT. This codes for CASTPWEGGREKLFF.

J is TRBJ2-1 and V is TRBV6-5, with 9 bases fitting TRBD2. With 2 bases clipped from V and 7 bases from J, the junction kept 6 bases outside the gene matches. This CDR3 spans 15 amino acids. The germline V gene encodes CDR1 MNHEY and CDR2 SVGAGI. The CDR3 sequence is CASSYVAGGYNEQFF. Here the CDR3 DNA reads TGTGCCAGCAGTTACGTGGCGGGAGGGTATAATGAGCAGTTCTTC.

Here the CDR3 reads CASSPRTDYGYTF. CDR3 bases: TGTGCCAGCTCACCGCGGACAGACTATGGCTACACCTTC. This rearrangement joins TRBV18 to TRBJ1-2; weak D call: TRBD1 (6 bases). V lost 3 bases to trimming and J lost 3 bases, with 8 bases between them. Germline V gives CDR1 KGHSH, CDR2 LQKENI. The CDR3 totals 13 residues.

This sequence joins TRBV29-1 and TRBJ1-2, with 7 bases matching TRBD1. CDR1 and CDR2 (germline): SQVTM, ANQGSEA. This CDR3 region has 11 residues. Trimming took 7 bases from V and 6 from J; bases not matched to a gene: 5. CDR3 coding DNA: TGCAGCGCCGAGCAGGGGGATGGCTACACCTTC. It codes for CSAEQGDGYTF. The full variable domain, completed using reference TRBV29-1 and TRBJ1-2, is SAVISQKPSRDICQRGTSLTIQCQVDSQVTMMFWYRQQPGQSLTLIATANQGSEATYESGFVIDKFPISRPNLTFSTLTVSNMSPEDSSIYLCSAEQGDGYTFGSGTRLTVV.

The J gene is TRBJ2-2, the V gene TRBV28; maybe TRBD2 (5 bases). The CDR3 is 15 residues long. V was cut by 6 bases and J by 2 bases, with 13 bases left in between. Germline V gene sequence: CDR1 MDHEN, CDR2 SYDVKM. CDR3 sequence (DNA): TGTGCCAGCAGCTTAGGACTGTTCAACACCGGGGAGCTGTTTTTT. This gives the protein CASSLGLFNTGELFF.

The chain has TRBV5-1 and TRBJ2-1; 9 bases line up with TRBD2. From germline, CDR1 is SGHRS and CDR2 YFSETQ. This CDR3 has 15 residues. The V segment lost 4 bases and the J segment 10 bases; nucleotides outside the gene matches: 12. The CDR3 loop is CASSPQGLATREQFF. For the CDR3, the DNA is TGCGCCAGCAGCCCACAGGGACTAGCTACAAGGGAGCAGTTCTTC.

The table lists this clone with many counts. This rearrangement joins TRBV6-1 to TRBJ2-7; D might be TRBD2 (5 bases). This CDR3 is built from 15 residues. Looked up from germline, CDR1 is MNHNS and CDR2 is SASEGT. V dropped 3 bases and J dropped 1 base, with 13 bases sitting between them. In nucleotides, the CDR3 is TGTGCCAGCAGTGAGGTGAGGGTAGGTTCCTACGAGCAGTACTTC. This codes for CASSEVRVGSYEQYF.

The rearrangement uses TRBV2 and TRBJ1-2; D is unclear. Germline CDR1 and CDR2: SNHLY and FYNNEI. There are 14 residues in the CDR3. V lost 8 bases and J lost 4, with 17 bases in between. The CDR3 is CASFGREPFYGYTF. The CDR3 nucleotides are TGTGCCAGCTTTGGGAGAGAACCCTTCTATGGCTACACCTTC.